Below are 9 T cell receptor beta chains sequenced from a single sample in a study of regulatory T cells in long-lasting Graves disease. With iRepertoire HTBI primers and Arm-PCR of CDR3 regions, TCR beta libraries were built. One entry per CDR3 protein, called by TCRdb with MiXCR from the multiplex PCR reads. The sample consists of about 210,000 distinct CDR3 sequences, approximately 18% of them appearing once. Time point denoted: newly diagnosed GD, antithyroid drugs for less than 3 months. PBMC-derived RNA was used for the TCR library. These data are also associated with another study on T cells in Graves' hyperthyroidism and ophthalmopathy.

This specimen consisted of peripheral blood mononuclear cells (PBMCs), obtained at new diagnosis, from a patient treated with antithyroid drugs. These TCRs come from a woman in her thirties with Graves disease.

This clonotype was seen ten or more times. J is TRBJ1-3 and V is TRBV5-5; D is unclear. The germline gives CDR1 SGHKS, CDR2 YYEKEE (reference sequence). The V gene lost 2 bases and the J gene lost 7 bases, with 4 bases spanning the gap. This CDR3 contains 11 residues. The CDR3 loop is CASSLTNTIYF. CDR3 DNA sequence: TGTGCCAGCAGCTTAACGAACACCATATATTTT. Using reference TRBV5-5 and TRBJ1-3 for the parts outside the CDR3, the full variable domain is DAGVTQSPTHLIKTRGQQVTLRCSPISGHKSVSWYQQVLGQGPQFIFQYYEKEERGRGNFPDRFSARQFPNYSSELNVNALLLGDSALYLCASSLTNTIYFGEGSWLTVV.

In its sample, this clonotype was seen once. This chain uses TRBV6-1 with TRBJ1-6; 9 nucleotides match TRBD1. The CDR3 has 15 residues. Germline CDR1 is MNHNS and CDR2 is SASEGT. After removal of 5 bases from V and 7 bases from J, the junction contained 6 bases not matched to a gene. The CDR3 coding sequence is TGTGCCAGCAGTCCCGGGACAGGGTCAAATTCACCCCTCCACTTT. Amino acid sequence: CASSPGTGSNSPLHF.

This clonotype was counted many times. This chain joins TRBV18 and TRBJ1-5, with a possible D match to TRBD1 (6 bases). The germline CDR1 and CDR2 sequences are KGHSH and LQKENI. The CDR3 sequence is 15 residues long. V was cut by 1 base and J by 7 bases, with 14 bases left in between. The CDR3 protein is CASSPLGGQGQPQHF. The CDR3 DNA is TGTGCCAGCTCACCACTGGGGGGGCAGGGGCAGCCCCAGCATTTT. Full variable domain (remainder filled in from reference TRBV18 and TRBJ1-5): NAGVMQNPRHLVRRRGQEARLRCSPMKGHSHVYWYRQLPEEGLKFMVYLQKENIIDESGMPKERFSAEFPKEGPSILRIQQVVRGDSAAYFCASSPLGGQGQPQHFGDGTRLSIL.

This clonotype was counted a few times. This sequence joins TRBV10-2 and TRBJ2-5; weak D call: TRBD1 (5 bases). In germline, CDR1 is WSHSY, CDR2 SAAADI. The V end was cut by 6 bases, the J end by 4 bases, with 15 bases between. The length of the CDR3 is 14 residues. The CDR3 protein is CASRTDILGETQYF. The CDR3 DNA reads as TGCGCCAGCAGAACGGACATTCTGGGAGAGACCCAGTACTTC.

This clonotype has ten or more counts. The CDR3 region has the DNA TGTGCCAGCAGATCGACAGTGGGAAGGGGGGTAACTGAAGCTTTCTTT. Its translation: CASRSTVGRGVTEAFF. The chain links TRBV6-1 to TRBJ1-1; D possibly corresponds to TRBD1 (6 bases). Germline V gene lookup returns CDR1 MNHNS and CDR2 SASEGT. V gave up 6 bases and J gave up 5 bases, with 22 bases separating them. The CDR3 extends over 16 amino acids.

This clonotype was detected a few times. The CDR3 loop reads CASSPGLDRGETEAFF. CDR3 in DNA: TGCGCCAGCAGCCCAGGACTCGACAGGGGGGAGACTGAAGCTTTCTTT. V and J are TRBV5-1 and TRBJ1-1; 9 nucleotides match TRBD1. V trimming: 4 bases; J trimming: 5 bases; junction bases outside the gene matches: 12. The CDR3 runs to 16 residues. CDR1 SGHRS and CDR2 YFSETQ come from the germline V gene. Combining the CDR3 with reference TRBV5-1 and TRBJ1-1 gives the whole variable domain KAGVTQTPRYLIKTRGQQVTLSCSPISGHRSVSWYQQTPGQGLQFLFEYFSETQRNKGNFPGRFSGRQFSNSRSEMNVSTLELGDSALYLCASSPGLDRGETEAFFGQGTRLTVV.

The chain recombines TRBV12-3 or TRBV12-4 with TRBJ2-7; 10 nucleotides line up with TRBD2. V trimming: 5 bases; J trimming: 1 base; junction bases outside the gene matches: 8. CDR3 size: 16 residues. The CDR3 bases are TGTGCCAGCAGTGGACTAGCGGCAATGATATCCTACGAGCAGTACTTC. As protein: CASSGLAAMISYEQYF.

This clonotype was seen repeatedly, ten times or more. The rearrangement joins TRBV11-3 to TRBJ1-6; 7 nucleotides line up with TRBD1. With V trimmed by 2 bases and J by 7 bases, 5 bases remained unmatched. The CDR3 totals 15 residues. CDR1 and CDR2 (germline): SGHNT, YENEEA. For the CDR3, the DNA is TGTGCCAGCAGCTTAATGACAGGGAGGAATTCACCCCTCCACTTT. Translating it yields CASSLMTGRNSPLHF.

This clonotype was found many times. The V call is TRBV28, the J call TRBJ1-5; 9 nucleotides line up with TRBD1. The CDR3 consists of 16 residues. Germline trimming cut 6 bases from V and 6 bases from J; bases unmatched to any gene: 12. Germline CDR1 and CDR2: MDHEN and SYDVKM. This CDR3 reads CASSPNRGLRPQPQHF. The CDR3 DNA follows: TGTGCCAGCAGCCCCAACAGGGGGCTCCGTCCTCAGCCCCAGCATTTT.